This TCR beta chain was captured by sequencing in a study of CD8 T cells in Susac syndrome. When the RNA was reverse transcribed, random hexamers were used with an input of about 0.5 to 1 ug. TCRdb ran MiXCR on the immunoSEQ multiplex PCR reads and lists one entry per CDR3 protein. The sample yields roughly 190,000 distinct CDR3 sequences, approximately 93% seen once. The source is a human donor in good health. Sequenced sample: CD4+ T cells from PBMCs.

The CDR3 region is CSASKTGSSYNEQFF. CDR3 nucleotides: TGCAGTGCTTCCAAGACCGGGAGCTCCTACAATGAGCAGTTCTTC. The chain links TRBV20-1 to TRBJ2-1, with D tentatively TRBD2 (6 bases). CDR1 and CDR2 (germline): DFQATT, SNEGSKA (reference sequence). The CDR3 loop spans 15 amino acids. The ends were cut back, 5 bases at V and 0 bases at J, with 14 bases in the middle.